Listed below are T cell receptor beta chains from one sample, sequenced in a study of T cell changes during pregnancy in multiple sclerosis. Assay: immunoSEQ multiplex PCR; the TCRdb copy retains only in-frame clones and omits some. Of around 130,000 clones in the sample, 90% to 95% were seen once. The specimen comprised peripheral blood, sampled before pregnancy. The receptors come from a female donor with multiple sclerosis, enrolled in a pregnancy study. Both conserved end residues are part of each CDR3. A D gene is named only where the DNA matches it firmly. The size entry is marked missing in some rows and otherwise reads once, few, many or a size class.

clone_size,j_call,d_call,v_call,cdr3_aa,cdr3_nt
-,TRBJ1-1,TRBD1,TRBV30,CAWSAGGTEAFF,TGTGCCTGGAGTGCAGGGGGGACTGAAGCTTTCTTT
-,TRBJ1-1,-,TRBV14,CASSQDLYGRAFF,TGTGCCAGCAGCCAAGATCTCTACGGGAGGGCTTTCTTT
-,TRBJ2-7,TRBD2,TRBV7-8,CASSRTSGSRSSYEQYF,TGTGCCAGCAGCCGGACTAGCGGGAGTCGCAGCTCCTACGAGCAGTACTTC
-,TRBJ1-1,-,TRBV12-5,CASGSRGGTEAFF,TGTGCTAGTGGTTCGCGCGGGGGGACTGAAGCTTTCTTT
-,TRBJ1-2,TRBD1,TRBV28,CASSLAGGPYGYTF,TGTGCCAGCAGTTTGGCAGGGGGTCCCTATGGCTACACCTTC
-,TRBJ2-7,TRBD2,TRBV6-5,CASSYLPGTRTEQYF,TGTGCCAGCAGTTACCTCCCCGGGACTAGGACCGAGCAGTACTTC
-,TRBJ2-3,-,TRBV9,CASSVEGGHSSTDTQYF,TGTGCCAGCAGCGTAGAGGGCGGACATTCTAGCACAGATACGCAGTATTTT
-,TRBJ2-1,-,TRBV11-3,CASSPNYNPYNEQFF,TGTGCCAGCAGCCCTAACTACAACCCCTACAATGAGCAGTTCTTC
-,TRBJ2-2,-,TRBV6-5,CASSRTAYTGELFF,TGTGCCAGCAGTCGGACAGCGTACACCGGGGAGCTGTTTTTT
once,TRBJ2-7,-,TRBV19,CASSYIYEQYF,TGTGCCAGTAGTTATATCTACGAGCAGTACTTC
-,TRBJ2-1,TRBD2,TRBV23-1,CASSRPAGGGYEQFF,TGCGCCAGCAGTCGCCCCGCGGGGGGCGGCTATGAGCAGTTCTTC
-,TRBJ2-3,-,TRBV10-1,CASSRGSSDTQYF,TGCGCCAGCAGTCGTGGGAGCTCAGATACGCAGTATTTT
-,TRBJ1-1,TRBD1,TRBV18,CASSAGGANTEAFF,TGTGCCAGCTCGGCAGGGGGCGCGAACACTGAAGCTTTCTTT
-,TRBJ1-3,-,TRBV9,CASSVVGTSAAGNTIYF,TGTGCCAGCAGCGTAGTAGGGACATCGGCAGCTGGAAACACCATATATTTT
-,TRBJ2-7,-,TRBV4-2,CASSLPGDPYEQYF,TGTGCCAGCAGCCTCCCGGGAGACCCCTACGAGCAGTACTTC